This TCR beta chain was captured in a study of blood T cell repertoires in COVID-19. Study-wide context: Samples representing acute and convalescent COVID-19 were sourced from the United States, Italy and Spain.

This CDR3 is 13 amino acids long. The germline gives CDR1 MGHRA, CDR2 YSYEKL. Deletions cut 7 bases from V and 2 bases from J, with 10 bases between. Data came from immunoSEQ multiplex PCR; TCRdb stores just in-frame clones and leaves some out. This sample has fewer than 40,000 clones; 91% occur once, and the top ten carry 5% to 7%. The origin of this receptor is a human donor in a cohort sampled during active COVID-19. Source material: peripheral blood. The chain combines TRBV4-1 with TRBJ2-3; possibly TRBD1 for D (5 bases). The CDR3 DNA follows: TGCGCCAGCAAGGGGCGGAACACAGATACGCAGTATTTT. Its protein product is CASKGRNTDTQYF.